The clone carrying this T cell receptor beta chain has a count of ten or more. Its antigen is not known. This entry belongs to a study of human T cells and chemical hapten exposure. As for the study in general: Patients were given diphenylcyclopropenone on the scalp weekly across the roughly 25-week study.

Described time point: pre-sensitization, week 0. The treatment is: therapeutic diphenylcyclopropenone sensitization with weekly scalp DPC. Blood, whole and unfractionated, served as the source for total RNA extraction. V was pared by 6 bases and J by 7 bases, with 10 bases of the junction left unmatched. This CDR3 region has 14 residues. Germline V gene lookup returns CDR1 MNHEY and CDR2 SVGAGI. Study-wide results and limits: Sensitization with DPC brought no change to TCRs above 1 in 1000 in frequency.

Each CDR3 protein is one row after TCRdb ran MiXCR on the RACE reads. In the table there are more than 300,000 distinct CDR3 sequences, roughly 6% of which are singletons. The sequencing used whole blood, collected in connection with sensitization to the hapten diphenylcyclopropenone (DPC). This clonotype originated in a woman in her late teens or twenties with alopecia areata. Some clones in this sample may be carry-over from other donors' samples. The genes are TRBV6-5 and TRBJ1-2; TRBD1 matches 8 bases. CDR3 coding DNA: TGTGCCAGCAGCCCTATGGCAGGGGGCCTTGGCTACACCTTC. Protein sequence: CASSPMAGGLGYTF.